These T cell receptor beta chains were read from a single sample in a study of cytotoxic CD8 clonotypes in ibrutinib-treated CLL. Only in-frame clones appear in the TCRdb table, and some are missing; sequencing was by immunoSEQ multiplex PCR. Altogether some 130,000 clones are present, 80% to 90% being singletons, with the ten largest covering roughly 2%. This specimen consisted of PBMCs, obtained after 24 months of ibrutinib treatment. Receptors were obtained from a human donor with chronic lymphocytic leukemia. The CDR3 runs from the conserved cysteine through the conserved F or W. Fields, in order: V gene, D gene, clone size, J gene, CDR3 protein, CDR3 DNA. The D gene is left open where the match is weak. Size values are once, few and many counts, or a class for expanded clones, and some rows have none.

V gene: TRBV27; D gene: NA; clone size: NA; J gene: TRBJ2-7; CDR3 protein: CASSLFPGPSYEQYF; CDR3 DNA: TGTGCCAGCAGTTTATTTCCGGGTCCCTCCTACGAGCAGTACTTC
V gene: TRBV4-3; D gene: NA; clone size: NA; J gene: TRBJ2-5; CDR3 protein: CASSQAGTGVYVTQYF; CDR3 DNA: TGCGCCAGCAGCCAAGCCGGGACTGGGGTTTATGTGACCCAGTACTTC
V gene: TRBV11-3; D gene: TRBD2; clone size: once; J gene: TRBJ2-1; CDR3 protein: CASRPSGNYNEQFF; CDR3 DNA: TGTGCCAGCAGGCCTAGCGGGAACTACAATGAGCAGTTCTTC
V gene: TRBV21-1; D gene: NA; clone size: once; J gene: TRBJ1-5; CDR3 protein: CASSKEVHTSQPQHF; CDR3 DNA: TGTGCCAGCAGCAAAGAAGTTCATACCAGTCAGCCCCAGCATTTT
V gene: TRBV18; D gene: NA; clone size: NA; J gene: TRBJ1-2; CDR3 protein: CASSPDTYGYTF; CDR3 DNA: TGTGCCAGCTCACCGGACACCTATGGCTACACCTTC
V gene: TRBV11-2; D gene: NA; clone size: NA; J gene: TRBJ2-3; CDR3 protein: CASSRRDASKDTQYF; CDR3 DNA: TGTGCCAGCAGCCGCCGGGACGCCTCAAAAGATACGCAGTATTTT
V gene: TRBV30; D gene: TRBD1; clone size: NA; J gene: TRBJ1-3; CDR3 protein: CAWSMVGQLLPFSGNTIYF; CDR3 DNA: TGTGCCTGGAGCATGGTGGGACAGCTCTTGCCTTTCTCTGGAAACACCATATATTTT
V gene: TRBV27; D gene: TRBD1; clone size: NA; J gene: TRBJ2-2; CDR3 protein: CASSLFSIRGRSGELFF; CDR3 DNA: TGTGCCAGCAGTTTATTTAGTATCAGGGGGAGATCCGGGGAGCTGTTTTTT
V gene: TRBV7-8; D gene: NA; clone size: NA; J gene: TRBJ1-1; CDR3 protein: CASSSSGSREAFF; CDR3 DNA: TGTGCCAGCAGCTCCTCAGGGAGTCGTGAAGCTTTCTTT
V gene: TRBV6-1; D gene: NA; clone size: once; J gene: TRBJ1-1; CDR3 protein: CASSRAGPTEAFF; CDR3 DNA: TGTGCCAGCTCCCGGGCTGGGCCGACTGAAGCTTTCTTT
V gene: TRBV5-1; D gene: NA; clone size: NA; J gene: TRBJ1-3; CDR3 protein: CASSLAGNGGNTIYF; CDR3 DNA: TGCGCCAGCAGCTTGGCTGGGAACGGGGGAAACACCATATATTTT
V gene: TRBV7-9; D gene: TRBD2; clone size: NA; J gene: TRBJ2-1; CDR3 protein: CASTRSGTTNEQFF; CDR3 DNA: TGTGCCAGCACCCGATCCGGGACTACCAATGAGCAGTTCTTC
V gene: TRBV10-3; D gene: NA; clone size: NA; J gene: TRBJ1-5; CDR3 protein: CAISEGDGNQPQHF; CDR3 DNA: TGTGCCATCAGTGAAGGGGACGGTAATCAGCCCCAGCATTTT
V gene: TRBV18; D gene: TRBD1; clone size: NA; J gene: TRBJ1-5; CDR3 protein: CASSHGQGGNQPQHF; CDR3 DNA: TGTGCCAGCTCCCACGGACAGGGAGGCAATCAGCCCCAGCATTTT
V gene: TRBV6-6; D gene: NA; clone size: NA; J gene: TRBJ1-1; CDR3 protein: CASKRGPNTEAFF; CDR3 DNA: TGTGCCAGCAAGCGGGGCCCGAACACTGAAGCTTTCTTT
V gene: TRBV28; D gene: TRBD1; clone size: NA; J gene: TRBJ1-5; CDR3 protein: CASSFNEGAMSNQPQHF; CDR3 DNA: TGTGCCAGCAGTTTTAATGAGGGGGCCATGAGCAATCAGCCCCAGCATTTT
V gene: TRBV5-1; D gene: NA; clone size: once; J gene: TRBJ2-1; CDR3 protein: CASSLAGAIEQFF; CDR3 DNA: TGCGCCAGCAGCTTGGCCGGGGCTATCGAGCAGTTCTTC
V gene: TRBV6-5; D gene: TRBD2; clone size: NA; J gene: TRBJ2-4; CDR3 protein: CASSSSGGGNIQYF; CDR3 DNA: TGTGCCAGCAGCTCTAGCGGGGGGGGTAACATTCAGTACTTC
V gene: TRBV7-2; D gene: NA; clone size: NA; J gene: TRBJ2-3; CDR3 protein: CASSPRQGTDTQYF; CDR3 DNA: TGTGCCAGCAGCCCGAGACAGGGCACAGATACGCAGTATTTT
V gene: TRBV18; D gene: NA; clone size: NA; J gene: TRBJ1-5; CDR3 protein: CASSQQGVNQPQHF; CDR3 DNA: TGTGCCAGCTCACAACAGGGTGTAAATCAGCCCCAGCATTTT
V gene: TRBV4-3; D gene: NA; clone size: NA; J gene: TRBJ1-1; CDR3 protein: CASSQDQIMGRGTEAFF; CDR3 DNA: TGCGCCAGCAGCCAAGATCAAATTATGGGAAGAGGGACTGAAGCTTTCTTT
V gene: TRBV18; D gene: TRBD1; clone size: NA; J gene: TRBJ2-7; CDR3 protein: CASSLGQGAEQYF; CDR3 DNA: TGTGCCAGCTCACTGGGACAGGGCGCCGAGCAGTACTTC
V gene: TRBV7-2; D gene: NA; clone size: NA; J gene: TRBJ2-1; CDR3 protein: CASSLVEAAGEQFF; CDR3 DNA: TGTGCCAGCAGCTTAGTCGAAGCGGCTGGCGAGCAGTTCTTC
V gene: TRBV9; D gene: NA; clone size: NA; J gene: TRBJ1-5; CDR3 protein: CASSVGGVKDQPQHF; CDR3 DNA: TGTGCCAGCAGCGTAGGTGGGGTGAAGGATCAGCCCCAGCATTTT
V gene: TRBV7-3; D gene: TRBD1; clone size: NA; J gene: TRBJ2-2; CDR3 protein: CASSAPTGGTGELFF; CDR3 DNA: TGTGCCAGCAGCGCGCCGACAGGGGGAACCGGGGAGCTGTTTTTT
V gene: TRBV4-2; D gene: TRBD2; clone size: NA; J gene: TRBJ2-2; CDR3 protein: CASSGRGGHTGELFF; CDR3 DNA: TGTGCCAGCAGCGGTCGGGGGGGGCACACCGGGGAGCTGTTTTTT
V gene: TRBV19; D gene: NA; clone size: once; J gene: TRBJ2-7; CDR3 protein: CASSPYISYEQYF; CDR3 DNA: TGTGCCAGTAGTCCATACATCTCCTACGAGCAGTACTTC
V gene: TRBV5-1; D gene: NA; clone size: NA; J gene: TRBJ2-1; CDR3 protein: CATYRDPVYNEQFF; CDR3 DNA: TGCGCCACCTACCGGGACCCTGTTTACAATGAGCAGTTCTTC
V gene: TRBV6-1; D gene: NA; clone size: NA; J gene: TRBJ2-7; CDR3 protein: CASRKGQGGSYEQYF; CDR3 DNA: TGTGCCAGCAGGAAGGGGCAGGGGGGCTCCTACGAGCAGTACTTC
V gene: TRBV30; D gene: NA; clone size: NA; J gene: TRBJ1-5; CDR3 protein: CAWTLGGNQPQHF; CDR3 DNA: TGTGCCTGGACGTTGGGGGGCAATCAGCCCCAGCATTTT
V gene: TRBV29-1; D gene: TRBD1; clone size: NA; J gene: TRBJ2-2; CDR3 protein: CSVPGQGNTGELFF; CDR3 DNA: TGCAGCGTGCCGGGACAGGGGAACACCGGGGAGCTGTTTTTT
V gene: TRBV14; D gene: TRBD2; clone size: NA; J gene: TRBJ2-3; CDR3 protein: CASSQDIGLAGVWGLSTDTQYF; CDR3 DNA: TGTGCCAGCAGCCAAGATATTGGGCTAGCGGGAGTATGGGGCCTGAGCACAGATACGCAGTATTTT
V gene: TRBV7-9; D gene: TRBD1; clone size: NA; J gene: TRBJ1-2; CDR3 protein: CASSLGTGGDYGYTF; CDR3 DNA: TGTGCCAGCAGCCTGGGGACAGGGGGAGATTATGGCTACACCTTC
V gene: TRBV28; D gene: NA; clone size: NA; J gene: TRBJ1-3; CDR3 protein: CASSPAGSGNTIYF; CDR3 DNA: TGTGCCAGCAGTCCGGCGGGCTCTGGAAACACCATATATTTT
V gene: TRBV6-1; D gene: NA; clone size: NA; J gene: TRBJ2-2; CDR3 protein: CASNLGTGELFF; CDR3 DNA: TGTGCCAGCAACCTGGGGACCGGGGAGCTGTTTTTT
V gene: TRBV4-3; D gene: NA; clone size: NA; J gene: TRBJ2-2; CDR3 protein: CASSQDRVGELFF; CDR3 DNA: TGCGCCAGCAGCCAAGATCGCGTCGGGGAGCTGTTTTTT
V gene: TRBV19; D gene: TRBD2; clone size: once; J gene: TRBJ2-1; CDR3 protein: CASRGLAASSYNEQFF; CDR3 DNA: TGTGCCAGTAGGGGACTAGCGGCCAGCTCCTACAATGAGCAGTTCTTC
V gene: TRBV6-5; D gene: TRBD2; clone size: NA; J gene: TRBJ2-1; CDR3 protein: CASSPIVAGGNEQFF; CDR3 DNA: TGTGCCAGCAGCCCAATTGTAGCGGGAGGGAATGAGCAGTTCTTC
V gene: TRBV7-2; D gene: TRBD1; clone size: once; J gene: TRBJ1-3; CDR3 protein: CASSFDRGAGNTIYF; CDR3 DNA: TGTGCCAGCAGCTTCGACAGGGGAGCAGGAAACACCATATATTTT
V gene: TRBV28; D gene: NA; clone size: NA; J gene: TRBJ1-5; CDR3 protein: CASERGGSGQPQHF; CDR3 DNA: TGTGCCAGTGAGAGAGGGGGATCAGGTCAGCCCCAGCATTTT
V gene: TRBV11-3; D gene: TRBD2; clone size: once; J gene: TRBJ2-1; CDR3 protein: CASSTSLTSGYNEQFF; CDR3 DNA: TGTGCCAGCAGCACATCGCTGACTAGCGGGTACAATGAGCAGTTCTTC
V gene: TRBV27; D gene: TRBD1; clone size: NA; J gene: TRBJ1-1; CDR3 protein: CASSRDRGPTEAFF; CDR3 DNA: TGTGCCAGCAGTAGGGACAGGGGGCCGACTGAAGCTTTCTTT
V gene: TRBV5-4; D gene: TRBD1; clone size: NA; J gene: TRBJ2-5; CDR3 protein: CASSLAGGETQYF; CDR3 DNA: TGTGCCAGCAGCTTGGCAGGGGGAGAGACCCAGTACTTC
V gene: TRBV7-2; D gene: NA; clone size: NA; J gene: TRBJ2-2; CDR3 protein: CASSQQGTGELFF; CDR3 DNA: TGTGCCAGCAGTCAACAGGGTACCGGGGAGCTGTTTTTT